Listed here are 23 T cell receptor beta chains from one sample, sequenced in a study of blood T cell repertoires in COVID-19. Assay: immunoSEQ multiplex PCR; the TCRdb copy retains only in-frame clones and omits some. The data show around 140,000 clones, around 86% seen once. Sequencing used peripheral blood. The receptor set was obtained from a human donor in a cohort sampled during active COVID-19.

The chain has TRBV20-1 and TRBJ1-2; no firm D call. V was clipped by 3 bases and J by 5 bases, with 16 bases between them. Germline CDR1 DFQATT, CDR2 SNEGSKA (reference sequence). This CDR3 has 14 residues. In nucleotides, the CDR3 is TGCAGTGCTAGTCTGGCAGGCCTGGGTTATGGCTACACCTTC. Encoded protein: CSASLAGLGYGYTF.

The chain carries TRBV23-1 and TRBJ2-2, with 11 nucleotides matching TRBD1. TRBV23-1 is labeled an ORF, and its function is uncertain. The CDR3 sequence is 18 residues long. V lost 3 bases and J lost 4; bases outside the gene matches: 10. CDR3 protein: CASSHLMPGQGVTGELFF. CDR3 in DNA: TGCGCCAGCAGTCACCTGATGCCGGGACAGGGGGTCACCGGGGAGCTGTTTTTT.

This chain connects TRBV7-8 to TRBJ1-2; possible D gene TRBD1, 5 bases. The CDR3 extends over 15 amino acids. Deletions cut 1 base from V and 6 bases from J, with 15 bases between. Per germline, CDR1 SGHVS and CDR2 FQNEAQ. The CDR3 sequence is CASSLGPGPQDGYTF. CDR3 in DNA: TGTGCCAGCAGCTTAGGCCCAGGGCCCCAGGATGGCTACACCTTC.

The CDR3 reads CASSHSETYRVRELFF. DNA of the CDR3: TGCGCCAGCAGCCACTCGGAAACCTACAGGGTCCGGGAGCTGTTTTTT. The V and J genes are TRBV4-1 and TRBJ2-2, with D maybe TRBD1 (6 bases). The CDR3 runs to 16 residues. Trimming shortened V by 3 bases and J by 9 bases, and 20 bases separated the two germline ends. Germline loops: CDR1 MGHRA, CDR2 YSYEKL.

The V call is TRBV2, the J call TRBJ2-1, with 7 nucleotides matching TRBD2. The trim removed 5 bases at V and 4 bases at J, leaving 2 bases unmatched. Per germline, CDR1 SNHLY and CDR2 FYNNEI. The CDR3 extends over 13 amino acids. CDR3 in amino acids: CASSREGYNEQFF. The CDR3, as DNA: TGTGCCAGCAGTAGGGAGGGGTACAATGAGCAGTTCTTC.

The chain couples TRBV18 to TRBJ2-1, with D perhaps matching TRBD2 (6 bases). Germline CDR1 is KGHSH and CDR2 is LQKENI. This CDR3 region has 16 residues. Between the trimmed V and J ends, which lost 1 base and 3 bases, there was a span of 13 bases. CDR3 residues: CASSPLGGVNYNEQFF. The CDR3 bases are TGTGCCAGCTCACCACTGGGCGGGGTCAACTACAATGAGCAGTTCTTC. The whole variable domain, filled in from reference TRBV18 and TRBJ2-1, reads NAGVMQNPRHLVRRRGQEARLRCSPMKGHSHVYWYRQLPEEGLKFMVYLQKENIIDESGMPKERFSAEFPKEGPSILRIQQVVRGDSAAYFCASSPLGGVNYNEQFFGPGTRLTVL.

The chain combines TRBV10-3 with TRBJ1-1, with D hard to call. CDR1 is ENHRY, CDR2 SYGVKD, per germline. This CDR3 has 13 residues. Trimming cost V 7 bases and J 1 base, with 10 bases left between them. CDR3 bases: TGTGCCATCACATCCGCGGAGAACACTGAAGCTTTCTTT. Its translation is CAITSAENTEAFF.

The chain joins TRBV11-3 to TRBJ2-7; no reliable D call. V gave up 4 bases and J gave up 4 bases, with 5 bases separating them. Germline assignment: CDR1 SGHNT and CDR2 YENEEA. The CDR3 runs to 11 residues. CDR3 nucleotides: TGTGCCAGCAGCTCGTTTTACGAGCAGTACTTC. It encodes CASSSFYEQYF. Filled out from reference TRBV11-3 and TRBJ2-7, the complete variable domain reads EAGVVQSPRYKIIEKKQPVAFWCNPISGHNTLYWYLQNLGQGPELLIRYENEEAVDDSQLPKDRFSAERLKGVDSTLKIQPAELGDSAVYLCASSSFYEQYFGPGTRLTVT.

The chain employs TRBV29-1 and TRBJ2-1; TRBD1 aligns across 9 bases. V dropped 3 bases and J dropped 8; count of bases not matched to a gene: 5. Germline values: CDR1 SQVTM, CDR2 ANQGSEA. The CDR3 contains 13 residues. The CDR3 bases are TGCAGCGTTGAGGGACAGGGAGTGCATGAGCAGTTCTTC. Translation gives CSVEGQGVHEQFF.

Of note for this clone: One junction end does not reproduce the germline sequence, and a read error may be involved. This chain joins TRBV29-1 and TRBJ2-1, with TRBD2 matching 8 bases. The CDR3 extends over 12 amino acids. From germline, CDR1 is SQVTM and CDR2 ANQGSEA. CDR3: CSLESGSDEQFF. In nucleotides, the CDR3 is TGCAGCCTTGAAAGCGGGAGTGATGAGCAGTTCTTC.

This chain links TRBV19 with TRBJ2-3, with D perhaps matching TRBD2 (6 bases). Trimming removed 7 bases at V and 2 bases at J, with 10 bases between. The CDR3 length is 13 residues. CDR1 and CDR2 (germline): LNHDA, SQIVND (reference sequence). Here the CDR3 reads CASTRRDTDTQYF. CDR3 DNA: TGTGCCAGTACGCGGAGGGACACAGATACGCAGTATTTT.

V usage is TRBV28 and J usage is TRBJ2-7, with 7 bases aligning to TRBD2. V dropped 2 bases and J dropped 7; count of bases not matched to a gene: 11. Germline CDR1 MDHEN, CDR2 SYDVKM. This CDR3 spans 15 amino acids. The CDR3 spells CASSLGSGGVREQYF. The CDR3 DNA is TGTGCCAGCAGTTTAGGTAGTGGGGGGGTTCGAGAGCAGTACTTC.

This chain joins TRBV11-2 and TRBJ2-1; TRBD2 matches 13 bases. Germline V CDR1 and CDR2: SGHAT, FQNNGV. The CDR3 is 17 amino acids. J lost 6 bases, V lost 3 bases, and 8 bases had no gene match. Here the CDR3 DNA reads TGTGCCAGCAGCTTCGCCTCAACTAGCGGGAGGGCCAATGAGCAGTTCTTC. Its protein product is CASSFASTSGRANEQFF.

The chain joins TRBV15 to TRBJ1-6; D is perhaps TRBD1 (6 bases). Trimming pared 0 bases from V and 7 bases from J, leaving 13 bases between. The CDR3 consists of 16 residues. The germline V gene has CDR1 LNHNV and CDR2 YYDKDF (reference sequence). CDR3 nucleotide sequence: TGTGCCACCAGCAGAGATCGAACAACAGGGAATTCACCCCTCCACTTT. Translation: CATSRDRTTGNSPLHF. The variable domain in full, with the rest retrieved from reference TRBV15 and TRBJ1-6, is DAMVIQNPRYQVTQFGKPVTLSCSQTLNHNVMYWYQQKSSQAPKLLFHYYDKDFNNEADTPDNFQSRRPNTSFCFLDIRSPGLGDTAMYLCATSRDRTTGNSPLHFGNGTRLTVT.

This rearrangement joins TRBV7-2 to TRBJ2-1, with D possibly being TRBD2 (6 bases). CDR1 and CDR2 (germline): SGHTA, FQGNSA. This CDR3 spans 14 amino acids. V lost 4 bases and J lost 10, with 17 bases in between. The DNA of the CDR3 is TGTGCCAGCAGCTCGGGACTTTCCCCCAGAGAGCAGTTCTTC. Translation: CASSSGLSPREQFF.

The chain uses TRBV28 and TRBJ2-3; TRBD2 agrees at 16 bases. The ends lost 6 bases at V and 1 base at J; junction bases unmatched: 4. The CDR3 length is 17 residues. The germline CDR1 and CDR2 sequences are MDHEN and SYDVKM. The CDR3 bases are TGTGCCAGCAGCACTGGGACTAGCGGGAGGGGCACAGATACGCAGTATTTT. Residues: CASSTGTSGRGTDTQYF.

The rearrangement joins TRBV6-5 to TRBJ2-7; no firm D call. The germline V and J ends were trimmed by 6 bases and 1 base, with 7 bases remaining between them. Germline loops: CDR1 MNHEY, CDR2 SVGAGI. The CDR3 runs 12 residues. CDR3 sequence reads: CASRSMSYEQYF. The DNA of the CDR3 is TGTGCCAGCAGGTCCATGTCCTACGAGCAGTACTTC.

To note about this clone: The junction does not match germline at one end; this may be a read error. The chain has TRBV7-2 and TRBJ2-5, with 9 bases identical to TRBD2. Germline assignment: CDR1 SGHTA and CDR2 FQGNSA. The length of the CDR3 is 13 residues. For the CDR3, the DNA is TGTGCCAGCAGCGTAGCGGGAGCGGAGACCCAGTACTTC. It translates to CASSVAGAETQYF.

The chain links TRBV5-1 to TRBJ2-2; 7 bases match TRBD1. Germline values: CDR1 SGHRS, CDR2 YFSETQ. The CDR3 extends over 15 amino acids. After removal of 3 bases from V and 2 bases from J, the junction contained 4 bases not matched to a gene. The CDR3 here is CASSSGQANTGELFF. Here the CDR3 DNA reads TGCGCCAGCAGCTCAGGACAGGCTAACACCGGGGAGCTGTTTTTT.

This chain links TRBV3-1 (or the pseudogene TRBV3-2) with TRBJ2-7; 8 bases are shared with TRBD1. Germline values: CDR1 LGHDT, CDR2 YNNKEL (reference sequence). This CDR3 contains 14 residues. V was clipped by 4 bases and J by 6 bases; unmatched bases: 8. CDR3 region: CASSPVDRVAEQYF. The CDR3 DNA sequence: TGTGCCAGCAGCCCAGTGGACAGGGTGGCCGAGCAGTACTTC.

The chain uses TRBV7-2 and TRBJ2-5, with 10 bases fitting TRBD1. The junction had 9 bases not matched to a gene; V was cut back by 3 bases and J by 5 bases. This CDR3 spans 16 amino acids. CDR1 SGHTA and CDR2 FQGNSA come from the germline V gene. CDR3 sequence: CASSLLGQGFGETQYF. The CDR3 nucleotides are TGTGCCAGCAGCTTGCTGGGACAGGGGTTTGGGGAGACCCAGTACTTC. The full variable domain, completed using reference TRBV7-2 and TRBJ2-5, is GAGVSQSPSNKVTEKGKDVELRCDPISGHTALYWYRQSLGQGLEFLIYFQGNSAPDKSGLPSDRFSAERTGGSVSTLTIQRTQQEDSAVYLCASSLLGQGFGETQYFGPGTRLLVL.

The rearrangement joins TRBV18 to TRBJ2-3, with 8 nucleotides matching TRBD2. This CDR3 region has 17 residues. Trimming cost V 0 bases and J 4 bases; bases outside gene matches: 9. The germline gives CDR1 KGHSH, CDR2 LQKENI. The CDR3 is CASSPPNGRAAADTQYF. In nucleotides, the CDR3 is TGTGCCAGCTCACCACCGAACGGGAGGGCCGCGGCAGATACGCAGTATTTT.

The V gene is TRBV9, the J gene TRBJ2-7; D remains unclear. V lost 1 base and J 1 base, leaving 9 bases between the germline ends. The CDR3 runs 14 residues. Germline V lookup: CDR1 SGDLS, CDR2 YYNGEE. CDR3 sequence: CASSVLAESYEQYF. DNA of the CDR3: TGTGCCAGCAGCGTATTGGCTGAATCCTACGAGCAGTACTTC.